These 8 T cell receptor beta chains share one sample of origin, sequenced in a study of blood T cell repertoires in COVID-19. Clones were read by immunoSEQ multiplex PCR, and TCRdb kept only the in-frame ones, dropping some. Of approximately 100,000 clones listed, 70% to 85% are singletons. The sequencing sample was made of peripheral blood. These receptors were taken from a man between 65 and 85 years old with active or convalescent COVID-19.

The chain employs TRBV30 and TRBJ2-1; 9 positions match TRBD2. The CDR3 contains 14 residues. V lost 3 bases and J lost 6; bases outside the gene matches: 6. CDR1 GTSNPN and CDR2 SVGIG come from the germline V gene (reference sequence). CDR3 sequence: CAWRAGGYGNEQFF. The DNA for the CDR3 is TGTGCCTGGAGAGCGGGGGGCTACGGCAATGAGCAGTTCTTC.

The chain recombines TRBV3-1 (or the pseudogene TRBV3-2) with TRBJ1-4, with no clear D. The CDR3 has 15 amino acids. Germline CDR1 is LGHDT and CDR2 is YNNKEL (reference sequence). Trimming removed 1 base from V and 8 bases from J, with 14 bases in between. The CDR3 bases are TGTGCCAGCAGCCAAGGTTTGTCGCGAAAGGAAAAACTGTTTTTT. It codes for CASSQGLSRKEKLFF.

This chain joins TRBV4-1 and TRBJ1-4; weak D call: TRBD1 (6 bases). From germline, CDR1 is MGHRA and CDR2 YSYEKL. V lost 6 bases to trimming and J lost 4 bases, with 15 bases between them. There are 15 residues in the CDR3. The CDR3 loop reads CASRNRDTLNEKLFF. The CDR3 DNA reads as TGCGCCAGCAGAAACCGGGACACTCTTAATGAAAAACTGTTTTTT.

The chain employs TRBV11-2 and TRBJ1-6; possibly TRBD1 for D (6 bases). This CDR3 is built from 15 residues. Trimming removed 4 bases at V and 10 bases at J, with 17 bases between. Germline lookup yields CDR1 SGHAT and CDR2 FQNNGV. CDR3 nucleotides: TGTGCCAGCAGCTACGGAAACAGGGTTCAATCACCCCTCCACTTT. The encoded protein is CASSYGNRVQSPLHF.

The chain couples TRBV7-2 to TRBJ2-2, with TRBD1 as a possible D gene (6 bases). Per germline, CDR1 SGHTA and CDR2 FQGNSA. V was trimmed by 6 bases and J by 4 bases, leaving 15 bases between them. The CDR3 has 15 residues. The chain's CDR3 is CASRPGTGRTGELFF. The CDR3, as DNA: TGTGCCAGCAGACCGGGAACAGGGCGCACCGGGGAGCTGTTTTTT. Filled out from reference TRBV7-2 and TRBJ2-2, the complete variable domain reads GAGVSQSPSNKVTEKGKDVELRCDPISGHTALYWYRQSLGQGLEFLIYFQGNSAPDKSGLPSDRFSAERTGGSVSTLTIQRTQQEDSAVYLCASRPGTGRTGELFFGEGSRLTVL.

The chain carries TRBV11-3 and TRBJ2-6; 10 bases are shared with TRBD1. The CDR3 runs 18 residues. Germline values: CDR1 SGHNT, CDR2 YENEEA. V lost 6 bases, J lost 1 base, and 9 bases stayed unmatched. The CDR3 loop reads CASSASGTGESGANVLTF. For the CDR3, the DNA is TGTGCCAGCAGTGCTTCAGGGACAGGGGAGTCTGGGGCCAACGTCCTGACTTTC.

The V and J genes are TRBV19 and TRBJ1-5; 11 bases match TRBD1. Germline V gene sequence: CDR1 LNHDA, CDR2 SQIVND (reference sequence). This CDR3 is built from 16 residues. Losses at the gene ends were 2 bases for V and 4 bases for J; bases not matched to a gene: 4. Here the CDR3 reads CASSIYGTGGNQPQHF. CDR3 DNA sequence: TGTGCCAGTAGTATATATGGGACAGGGGGAAATCAGCCCCAGCATTTT.

V usage is TRBV4-2 and J usage is TRBJ1-5; 7 nucleotides line up with TRBD1. This CDR3 contains 16 residues. Germline CDR1 LGHNA, CDR2 YNFKEQ. The V gene end was trimmed by 0 bases and the J gene end by 7 bases; junction bases not matched to a gene: 9. The CDR3 spells CASSQEFRQGMQPQHF. The CDR3 nucleotides read TGTGCCAGCAGCCAAGAGTTTCGACAGGGTATGCAGCCCCAGCATTTT.